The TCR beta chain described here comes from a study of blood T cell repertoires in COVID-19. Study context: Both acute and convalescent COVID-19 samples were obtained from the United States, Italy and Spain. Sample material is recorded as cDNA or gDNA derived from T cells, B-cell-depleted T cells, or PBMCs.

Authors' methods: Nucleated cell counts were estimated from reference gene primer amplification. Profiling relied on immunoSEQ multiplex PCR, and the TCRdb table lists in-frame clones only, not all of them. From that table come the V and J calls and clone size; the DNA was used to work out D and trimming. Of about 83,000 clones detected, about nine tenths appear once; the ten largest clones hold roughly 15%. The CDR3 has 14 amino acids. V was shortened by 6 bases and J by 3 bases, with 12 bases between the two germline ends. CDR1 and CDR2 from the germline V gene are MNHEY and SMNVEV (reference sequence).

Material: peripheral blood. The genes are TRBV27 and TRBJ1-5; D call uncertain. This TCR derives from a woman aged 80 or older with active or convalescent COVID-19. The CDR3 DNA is TGTGCCAGCAGCTATGGTATAGACAATCAGCCCCAGCATTTT. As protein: CASSYGIDNQPQHF.